The clone carrying this T cell receptor (beta chain) was seen a few times. Its specificity is unknown. One entry per CDR3 protein, called by TCRdb with MiXCR from the RT-PCR reads. This table has fewer than 250,000 distinct CDR3 sequences, 13% to 15% appearing once. This sample was included in a study of response to subunit inactivated influenza vaccine. Points from the study as a whole: Authors proposed each seasonal influenza vaccination draws in few new T cells.

CDR1 and CDR2 (germline): MDHEN, SYDVKM. Deletions cut 5 bases from V and 5 bases from J, with 13 bases between. CDR3 length: 13 residues. The receptor's source is a man in his forties or fifties who received an inactivated influenza vaccine. The sequencing used CD8+ T cells sorted from PBMCs, collected roughly 5 days after vaccination. The chain employs TRBV28 and TRBJ2-7; the D is unclear. The CDR3 spells CASSLSPRNEQYF. In nucleotides, the CDR3 is TGTGCCAGCAGTCTGTCCCCTAGGAACGAGCAGTACTTC.